These 19 T cell receptor beta chains were sequenced from one sample in a study of cytomegalovirus exposure and HLA in healthy donors. PCR used 60 Vbeta primers and 13 Jbeta primers. Repertoires were generated with immunoSEQ multiplex PCR, while TCRdb's copy carries only in-frame clones and drops some. The table includes approximately 110,000 clones, under 85% detected once. Sequenced input: PBMCs. The receptors were sampled from a middle-aged woman in good health and CMV-seropositive.

The chain has TRBV28 and TRBJ1-6; tentatively, D is TRBD1 (6 bases). V lost 6 bases and J 6 bases, leaving 9 bases between the germline ends. CDR3 size: 13 residues. Looked up from germline, CDR1 is MDHEN and CDR2 is SYDVKM. CDR3 residues: CASRLDSNSPLHF. The DNA of the CDR3 is TGTGCCAGCAGGTTGGACAGTAATTCACCCCTCCACTTT.

V usage is TRBV29-1 and J usage is TRBJ1-1; no clear D. Germline V lookup: CDR1 SQVTM, CDR2 ANQGSEA. Trimming shortened V by 4 bases and J by 1 base, and 7 bases separated the two germline ends. This CDR3 comprises 12 residues. Here the CDR3 reads CSVGQPNTEAFF. Here the CDR3 DNA reads TGCAGCGTTGGACAACCGAACACTGAAGCTTTCTTT.

This sequence joins TRBV2 and TRBJ2-6; D gene unclear. Germline V CDR1 and CDR2: SNHLY, FYNNEI. This CDR3 comprises 17 residues. V shed 9 bases and J shed 0 bases, with 18 bases lying between them. The DNA of the CDR3 is TGTGCCAGACAGACCGAGCCCCTGGGCTCTGGGGCCAACGTCCTGACTTTC. Its protein is CARQTEPLGSGANVLTF.

This chain joins TRBV2 and TRBJ1-4; D is unresolved. Germline loops: CDR1 SNHLY, CDR2 FYNNEI. The CDR3 is made up of 13 amino acids. V lost 4 bases and J 8 bases, leaving 11 bases between the germline ends. CDR3: CASSASSREKLFF. The DNA of the CDR3 is TGTGCCAGCAGTGCCAGTAGCCGAGAAAAACTGTTTTTT.

The chain has TRBV5-1 and TRBJ2-7; perhaps TRBD2 as D (6 bases). Germline V gene sequence: CDR1 SGHRS, CDR2 YFSETQ. The CDR3 has 15 residues. V lost 4 bases to trimming and J lost 2 bases, with 16 bases between them. The CDR3 nucleotides are TGCGCCAGCAGCCTGGCCGGGACTGCCCCCTACGAGCAGTACTTC. It specifies CASSLAGTAPYEQYF.

Of note for this clone: At one boundary the junction diverges from the germline segment, which might be a read error. The genes are TRBV7-9 and TRBJ2-1, with TRBD2 identical over 10 bases. This CDR3 spans 16 amino acids. CDR1 and CDR2 from the germline V gene are SEHNR and FQNEAQ (reference sequence). In DNA form, the CDR3 reads TGTTCCAGCAGCTTAAGCGGGAGGGCCGTGGAGAATGAGCAGTTCTTC. Translated: CSSSLSGRAVENEQFF.

The chain combines TRBV14 with TRBJ2-5; 9 bases are shared with TRBD1. With V trimmed by 2 bases and J by 0 bases, 13 bases remained unmatched. CDR3 length equals 19 residues. The germline gives CDR1 SGHDN, CDR2 FVKESK. The CDR3 reads CASSQMGQGPVTYQETQYF. The CDR3 DNA reads TGTGCCAGCAGCCAAATGGGACAGGGACCGGTAACGTACCAAGAGACCCAGTACTTC.

CDR3 amino acids: CASIDRDSYNEQFF. The CDR3, as DNA: TGTGCCAGCATCGACAGGGACTCCTACAATGAGCAGTTCTTC. The gene calls are TRBV6-6 and TRBJ2-1; 7 bases are shared with TRBD1. This CDR3 comprises 14 residues. Trimming cost V 7 bases and J 0 bases; bases outside gene matches: 3. CDR1 is MNHNY, CDR2 SVGAGI, per germline (reference sequence).

This clone was seen at least ten times. The V and J genes are TRBV15 and TRBJ2-2; tentatively, D is TRBD1 (6 bases). V lost 5 bases to trimming and J lost 7 bases, with 11 bases between them. CDR1 LNHNV and CDR2 YYDKDF come from the germline V gene (reference sequence). The CDR3 length is 13 residues. The CDR3 DNA reads as TGTGCCACCAGCCAACGACAGGTCGGGGAGCTGTTTTTT. Protein product: CATSQRQVGELFF.

The V call is TRBV7-9, the J call TRBJ1-6, with D possibly matching TRBD1 (6 bases). This CDR3 has 16 residues. The V and J ends lost 5 bases and 0 bases respectively, with 11 bases between them. CDR1 is SEHNR and CDR2 is FQNEAQ in the germline V gene (reference sequence). The CDR3 loop reads CASSPGQSSYNSPLHF. In DNA form, the CDR3 reads TGTGCCAGCAGCCCTGGACAGAGCTCCTATAATTCACCCCTCCACTTT. Looking up the rest from reference TRBV7-9 and TRBJ1-6 gives the full variable domain: DTGVSQNPRHKITKRGQNVTFRCDPISEHNRLYWYRQTLGQGPEFLTYFQNEAQLEKSRLLSDRFSAERPKGSFSTLEIQRTEQGDSAMYLCASSPGQSSYNSPLHFGNGTRLTVT.

This clone is a singleton in its sample. CDR3 protein: CASSSPGLAGTGELFF. In DNA form, the CDR3 reads TGTGCCAGCAGTTCACCGGGACTAGCAGGCACCGGGGAGCTGTTTTTT. This chain uses TRBV28 with TRBJ2-2; TRBD2 agrees at 9 bases. The V gene's germline CDR1 is MDHEN and CDR2 SYDVKM. This CDR3 has 16 amino acids. V was pared by 4 bases and J by 4 bases, with 7 bases of the junction left unmatched.

The chain links TRBV6-5 to TRBJ2-3, with D perhaps TRBD2 (6 bases). Germline assignment: CDR1 MNHEY and CDR2 SVGAGI. This CDR3 comprises 16 residues. The V end lost 0 bases, the J end lost 2 bases, and 12 bases lay between the germline ends. Written as DNA, the CDR3 is TGTGCCAGCAGTTACTCGATGAGCGGGTCCACAGATACGCAGTATTTT. Encoded protein: CASSYSMSGSTDTQYF.

The count of this clone is one. Different DNA sequences within this sample yield the same CDR3. V and J are TRBV2 and TRBJ2-7; 7 nucleotides agree with TRBD2. The CDR3 contains 15 residues. The ends lost 4 bases at V and 0 bases at J; junction bases unmatched: 6. Germline loops: CDR1 SNHLY, CDR2 FYNNEI. CDR3 nucleotide sequence: TGTGCCAGCAGTGTGGGGGGGTCCCGCTCCTACGAGCAGTACTTC. Amino acid sequence: CASSVGGSRSYEQYF.

This clone was observed a few times. This chain joins TRBV7-3 and TRBJ2-2; TRBD1 agrees at 10 bases. The germline V gene has CDR1 SGHTA and CDR2 FQGTGA. CDR3 size: 16 residues. V dropped 6 bases and J dropped 7; count of bases not matched to a gene: 11. CDR3 in amino acids: CASSTGQGSHVGELFF. CDR3 DNA: TGTGCCAGCAGTACGGGACAGGGGTCCCACGTCGGGGAGCTGTTTTTT.

The DNA for the CDR3 is TGTGCCACCAGCAGTGGGACAGGGTTTAGCACCGGGGAGCTGTTTTTT. Its translation: CATSSGTGFSTGELFF. This sequence joins TRBV15 and TRBJ2-2, with 9 bases identical to TRBD1. The CDR3 sequence is 16 residues long. Germline CDR1 reads LNHNV; CDR2 reads YYDKDF (reference sequence). V trimming: 3 bases; J trimming: 4 bases; junction bases outside the gene matches: 6.

This clone has only a few counts. The V and J genes are TRBV27 and TRBJ1-1; perhaps TRBD1 as D (5 bases). The V and J ends lost 4 bases and 5 bases respectively, with 17 bases between them. Germline V gene data show CDR1 as MNHEY and CDR2 as SMNVEV (reference sequence). This CDR3 has 15 residues. CDR3 sequence reads: CASSSKKTVGTEAFF. The CDR3 region has the DNA TGTGCCAGCAGTTCAAAAAAGACAGTAGGGACTGAAGCTTTCTTT.

This chain connects TRBV30 to TRBJ2-1, with 12 bases fitting TRBD2. The CDR3 totals 16 residues. V shed 5 bases and J 4 bases; nucleotides not matched to a gene: 9. Per the germline V gene, CDR1 is GTSNPN and CDR2 is SVGIG (reference sequence). The CDR3 nucleotides read TGTGCCTGGTCCCTACCGGGACTAGCGGGTTACAATGAGCAGTTCTTC. Its protein product is CAWSLPGLAGYNEQFF.

The chain links TRBV21-1 to TRBJ2-7; the table's D call, TRBD2, was not checked against the DNA. TRBV21-1 corresponds to a pseudogene. The length of the CDR3 is 14 residues. The CDR3 DNA reads TGTGCCAGCAGTAGACGCGCGGGCTCCTACGAGCAGTACTTC. The encoded protein is CASSRRAGSYEQYF.

This sequence joins TRBV6-1 and TRBJ1-5, with D hard to call. V was trimmed by 6 bases and J by 5 bases, leaving 14 bases between them. This CDR3 comprises 14 residues. The germline V gene encodes CDR1 MNHNS and CDR2 SASEGT. In DNA, the CDR3 is TGTGCCAGCAGGCCCGGTTTCCGTCATCAGCCCCAGCATTTT. This gives the protein CASRPGFRHQPQHF.